One sample yielded the 27 T cell receptor beta chains listed below, sequenced in a study of T cells in localized non-small cell lung cancer. Sequenced by immunoSEQ multiplex PCR; TCRdb stores in-frame clones only, minus some. The data show over 55,000 clones, roughly 88% seen once. The sequencing used peripheral blood, collected before any cancer treatment. Every receptor here comes from a woman between 35 and 70 years old with stage I lung adenocarcinoma.

The chain links TRBV5-1 to TRBJ2-2; weak D call: TRBD2 (5 bases). Between the trimmed V and J ends, which lost 7 bases and 0 bases, there was a span of 10 bases. The V gene's germline CDR1 is SGHRS and CDR2 YFSETQ. The CDR3 is 14 amino acids. CDR3 protein: CASCRTSNTGELFF. The CDR3, as DNA: TGCGCCAGCTGCCGGACTTCGAACACCGGGGAGCTGTTTTTT.

This clone was observed a few times. The chain recombines TRBV10-1 with TRBJ2-7; 9 nucleotides align to TRBD2. Germline values: CDR1 WNHNN, CDR2 SYGVQD (reference sequence). The CDR3 covers 14 residues. With 5 bases clipped from V and 6 bases from J, the junction kept 8 bases outside the gene matches. CDR3 sequence (DNA): TGCGCCAGCAGTAGCGGGGGGACCGCACTCGAGCAGTACTTC. It yields the protein CASSSGGTALEQYF.

Notes on this clone: This same CDR3 is encoded by further DNA sequences in the sample. The V gene is TRBV30, the J gene TRBJ1-1; D unclear. There are 13 residues in the CDR3. Germline V gene lookup returns CDR1 GTSNPN and CDR2 SVGIG (reference sequence). V was cut by 0 bases and J by 3 bases, with 8 bases left in between. DNA for the CDR3: TGTGCCTGGAGTGTAGGAGAGGACACTGAAGCTTTCTTT. This encodes CAWSVGEDTEAFF. Complete variable domain (other parts from reference TRBV30 and TRBJ1-1): SQTIHQWPATLVQPVGSPLSLECTVEGTSNPNLYWYRQAAGRGLQLLFYSVGIGQISSEVPQNLSASRPQDRQFILSSKKLLLSDSGFYLCAWSVGEDTEAFFGQGTRLTVV.

This sequence joins TRBV27 and TRBJ2-7; possible D gene TRBD2, 5 bases. The CDR3 length is 14 residues. The V and J ends lost 6 bases and 1 base respectively, with 13 bases between them. Per germline, CDR1 MNHEY and CDR2 SMNVEV (reference sequence). The CDR3 here is CASSRLLGSYEQYF. CDR3 in DNA: TGTGCCAGCAGCAGACTACTGGGGTCCTACGAGCAGTACTTC.

The chain recombines TRBV12-5 with TRBJ1-1; D possibly corresponds to TRBD1 (6 bases). V dropped 6 bases and J dropped 0 bases, with 8 bases sitting between them. Germline loops: CDR1 LGHNT, CDR2 FRNRAP. This CDR3 contains 13 residues. The DNA for the CDR3 is TGTGCTAGTGGAACAGGGCTGAACACTGAAGCTTTCTTT. Its translation is CASGTGLNTEAFF.

This chain connects TRBV7-8 to TRBJ2-1; possible D gene TRBD2, 5 bases. The V gene's germline CDR1 is SGHVS and CDR2 FQNEAQ. Trimming took 5 bases from V and 0 from J, leaving 8 bases between them. The CDR3 has 14 residues. The CDR3 region is CASSPTSSYNEQFF. CDR3 coding DNA: TGTGCCAGCAGCCCTACTAGCTCCTACAATGAGCAGTTCTTC.

The genes are TRBV7-2 and TRBJ1-1; D not certain. Germline CDR1 is SGHTA and CDR2 is FQGNSA. This CDR3 comprises 13 residues. The V gene lost 1 base and the J gene lost 2 bases, with 5 bases spanning the gap. The CDR3 sequence: CASSLVINTEAFF. As DNA, the CDR3 is TGTGCCAGCAGCTTAGTGATAAACACTGAAGCTTTCTTT.

V usage is TRBV2 and J usage is TRBJ2-1; 7 nucleotides line up with TRBD2. J gave up 8 bases and V 6 bases, and 10 bases lay outside the gene matches. This CDR3 comprises 14 residues. Germline V CDR1 and CDR2: SNHLY, FYNNEI. CDR3 coding DNA: TGTGCCAGCAGCGCAGCGGGATTCGGCGATGAGCAGTTCTTC. Protein: CASSAAGFGDEQFF.

The chain's CDR3 is CSVEGKATYEQYF. CDR3 nucleotides: TGCAGCGTTGAAGGCAAGGCGACCTACGAGCAGTACTTC. The V and J genes are TRBV29-1 and TRBJ2-7; D not resolved. The length of the CDR3 is 13 residues. The V end lost 1 base, the J end lost 2 bases, and 9 bases lay between the germline ends. Germline V CDR1 and CDR2: SQVTM, ANQGSEA.

The CDR3 reads CASSGVPTGELFF. CDR3 nucleotides: TGCGCCAGCAGCGGGGTCCCGACCGGGGAGCTGTTTTTT. J is TRBJ2-2 and V is TRBV5-1; D is uncertain. CDR3 length: 13 residues. From germline, CDR1 is SGHRS and CDR2 YFSETQ. The V end lost 4 bases, the J end lost 5 bases, and 9 bases lay between the germline ends.

The chain has TRBV30 and TRBJ2-7; 7 bases align to TRBD2. The length of the CDR3 is 13 residues. Losses at the gene ends were 0 bases for V and 5 bases for J; bases not matched to a gene: 4. Germline lookup yields CDR1 GTSNPN and CDR2 SVGIG (reference sequence). Here the CDR3 reads CAWSVLATDEQYF. The CDR3 nucleotides read TGTGCCTGGAGTGTACTAGCGACGGACGAGCAGTACTTC.

The chain combines TRBV20-1 with TRBJ2-2; D gene ambiguous. The V end lost 8 bases, the J end lost 2 bases, and 6 bases lay between the germline ends. The CDR3 is 11 amino acids. Germline V gene lookup returns CDR1 DFQATT and CDR2 SNEGSKA (reference sequence). CDR3 protein: CSTYNTGELFF. The CDR3 DNA follows: TGCAGTACCTACAACACCGGGGAGCTGTTTTTT.

The chain links TRBV27 to TRBJ2-2; TRBD1 matches at 11 bases. In germline, CDR1 is MNHEY, CDR2 SMNVEV (reference sequence). Trimming removed 4 bases from V and 4 bases from J; junction bases left unmatched: 8. There are 17 residues in the CDR3. The CDR3, as DNA: TGTGCCAGCAGTTCTGCCCGGGACAGGGGGGGCACCGGGGAGCTGTTTTTT. Translated: CASSSARDRGGTGELFF.

The rearrangement links TRBV7-9 to TRBJ1-3; D possibly corresponds to TRBD1 (5 bases). The V gene lost 5 bases and the J gene lost 6 bases, with 11 bases spanning the gap. Germline V gives CDR1 SEHNR, CDR2 FQNEAQ (reference sequence). The CDR3 loop spans 13 amino acids. The CDR3 region is CASSLKGENTIYF. Here the CDR3 DNA reads TGTGCCAGCAGCCTAAAAGGGGAAAACACCATATATTTT.

The chain carries TRBV7-2 and TRBJ2-1, with 9 positions matching TRBD1. Germline loops: CDR1 SGHTA, CDR2 FQGNSA. This CDR3 spans 16 amino acids. The V segment lost 1 base and the J segment 6 bases; nucleotides outside the gene matches: 7. CDR3 in DNA: TGTGCCAGCAGCTTAGACGGGACAGGGACCCCCAATGAGCAGTTCTTC. Encoded protein: CASSLDGTGTPNEQFF.

This rearrangement joins TRBV19 to TRBJ1-3; no clear D. Germline V gives CDR1 LNHDA, CDR2 SQIVND (reference sequence). The CDR3 consists of 15 residues. Trimming pared 7 bases from V and 1 base from J, leaving 14 bases between. CDR3 in amino acids: CASTLERQSGNTIYF. CDR3 nucleotides: TGTGCCAGTACCCTTGAACGTCAGTCTGGAAACACCATATATTTT.

This chain links TRBV18 with TRBJ1-1, with D perhaps TRBD1 (5 bases). CDR1 is KGHSH and CDR2 is LQKENI in the germline V gene. Trimming pared 3 bases from V and 0 bases from J, leaving 8 bases between. The CDR3 loop spans 14 amino acids. CDR3: CASSPDSLNTEAFF. CDR3 sequence (DNA): TGTGCCAGCTCACCTGACAGTTTGAACACTGAAGCTTTCTTT.

Here the CDR3 reads CASSPPSVIGGYTF. In DNA form, the CDR3 reads TGTGCCAGCTCACCACCCAGCGTGATTGGTGGCTACACCTTC. The chain has TRBV18 and TRBJ1-2; D is undetermined. The CDR3 runs to 14 residues. V was cut by 0 bases and J by 7 bases, with 12 bases left in between. CDR1 and CDR2 from the germline V gene are KGHSH and LQKENI. Drawing the rest from reference TRBV18 and TRBJ1-2, the complete variable domain is NAGVMQNPRHLVRRRGQEARLRCSPMKGHSHVYWYRQLPEEGLKFMVYLQKENIIDESGMPKERFSAEFPKEGPSILRIQQVVRGDSAAYFCASSPPSVIGGYTFGSGTRLTVV.

V usage is TRBV6-5 and J usage is TRBJ1-1; D not resolved. The CDR3 is made up of 14 amino acids. Germline V gives CDR1 MNHEY, CDR2 SVGAGI. Trimming took off 2 bases at V and 5 bases at J, with 12 bases between the two ends. The CDR3: CASSYASERTEAFF. The DNA for the CDR3 is TGTGCCAGCAGTTACGCGAGTGAACGAACTGAAGCTTTCTTT.

The chain carries TRBV6-6 and TRBJ2-3, with D perhaps matching TRBD1 or TRBD2 (6 bases each). CDR1 MNHNY and CDR2 SVGAGI come from the germline V gene (reference sequence). CDR3 length equals 14 residues. The V and J ends lost 6 bases and 4 bases respectively, with 14 bases between them. CDR3 coding DNA: TGTGCCAGCAGAGGAGGGGGGAATGCAGATACGCAGTATTTT. This encodes CASRGGGNADTQYF.

The chain uses TRBV7-9 and TRBJ1-2; TRBD1 matches 7 bases. The V segment lost 5 bases and the J segment 8 bases; nucleotides outside the gene matches: 14. The CDR3 consists of 15 residues. Germline-derived CDR1 and CDR2 are SEHNR and FQNEAQ (reference sequence). In nucleotides, the CDR3 is TGTGCCAGCAGCGCCACAGACAGGGACGTTGGGGGCTACACCTTC. Translation: CASSATDRDVGGYTF.

On this clone itself: This sample also contains other DNA sequences that code for the same CDR3. The chain uses TRBV7-6 and TRBJ1-4, with no clear D. The CDR3 is made up of 14 amino acids. CDR1 is SGHVS and CDR2 is FNYEAQ in the germline V gene. V was pared by 2 bases and J by 0 bases, with 4 bases between. The CDR3 region has the DNA TGTGCCAGCAGCTTACAGGCAACTAATGAAAAACTGTTTTTT. Protein product: CASSLQATNEKLFF.

The chain is built from TRBV9 and TRBJ2-7, with D perhaps TRBD1 or TRBD2 (8 bases each). Germline V gene data show CDR1 as SGDLS and CDR2 as YYNGEE. Trimming shortened V by 4 bases and J by 0 bases, and 14 bases separated the two germline ends. This CDR3 contains 15 residues. The CDR3 region is CASSQGAGGSYEQYF. CDR3 DNA sequence: TGTGCCAGCAGCCAGGGGGCGGGAGGCTCCTACGAGCAGTACTTC.

This chain joins TRBV5-5 and TRBJ1-2; maybe TRBD1 (6 bases). Germline CDR1 is SGHKS and CDR2 is YYEKEE (reference sequence). The CDR3 is 14 residues long. V was cut by 6 bases and J by 6 bases, with 18 bases left in between. The CDR3 loop reads CASIPSDSPHGYTF. CDR3 nucleotides: TGTGCCAGCATCCCTTCGGACAGTCCTCATGGCTACACCTTC.

This clone was counted between two and nine times. The V gene is TRBV10-1, the J gene TRBJ2-7; D is unclear. Germline CDR1 reads WNHNN; CDR2 reads SYGVQD (reference sequence). The CDR3 has 14 residues. V dropped 0 bases and J dropped 7 bases, with 13 bases sitting between them. CDR3 coding DNA: TGCGCCAGCAGTGAGTCGGCGGCGTTGAGGGAGCAGTACTTC. Its translation is CASSESAALREQYF.

This chain connects TRBV7-6 to TRBJ2-5; TRBD2 is a possible D gene (6 bases). CDR1 is SGHVS, CDR2 FNYEAQ, per germline. The CDR3 length is 14 residues. Trimming took off 7 bases at V and 1 base at J, with 13 bases between the two ends. DNA for the CDR3: TGTGCCAGCAAAGGCGGGACGGTCCAAGAGACCCAGTACTTC. Its protein product is CASKGGTVQETQYF.

In its sample, this clone was seen once. The junction differs from germline at one of its ends, possibly a read error. The V gene is TRBV29-1, the J gene TRBJ1-2; D remains unclear. Germline V gene sequence: CDR1 SQVTM, CDR2 ANQGSEA. This CDR3 has 18 residues. Written as DNA, the CDR3 is TGCAGCGTTGAAGATGCCGGGTTCCTTCTGAGTCCCGACAAAAGGGTAAACTTC. Protein sequence: CSVEDAGFLLSPDKRVNF.